This T cell receptor (beta chain) came from a study of monozygotic twins with inflammatory bowel disease. Template switching introduced UMIs that contain a 6-nucleotide sample barcode. Reanalyzing the 5' RACE reads, TCRdb keeps one entry per CDR3 protein, without DNA. This sample's table has fewer than 450,000 distinct CDR3 sequences. As regards this clonotype: Its matching antigen is unknown.

The CDR3 extends over 17 amino acids. Looked up from germline, CDR1 is LGHNA and CDR2 is YNFKEQ. Study results and caveats: Discordant twins showed the same repertoire similarity as concordant twins, possibly from limited power. A single strong IBD-associated signal or clonotype was not supported by the findings.

V usage is TRBV4-2 and J usage is TRBJ1-5; the TRBD1 assignment by TCRdb is unverifiable without DNA. This TCR was recovered from a human donor with ulcerative colitis or Crohn's disease, or a healthy co-twin of an affected twin (not recorded which). The sample consisted of blood. The CDR3 loop is CASSQDPVQGGNQPQHF.